This T cell receptor (beta chain) originates from a study of blood T cell repertoires in COVID-19. Background on the study: Samples of COVID-19 (acute and convalescent) were obtained from the United States, Italy and Spain.

This table comes from immunoSEQ multiplex PCR, and its TCRdb copy is limited to in-frame clones, with some not included. The sample gives around 150,000 clones, about 80% of which show up once; approximately 3.6% is in the top ten. Germline-derived CDR1 and CDR2 are MNHEY and SVGAGI. V lost 2 bases to trimming and J lost 3 bases; unmatched junction nucleotides: 2. The CDR3 consists of 14 residues. V is TRBV6-5 and J is TRBJ2-7, with 9 positions matching TRBD1. Sequencing used PBMCs or T cells enriched from blood (not recorded which). The receptor was derived from a woman aged 60-75 years who had recovered from COVID-19. CDR3 in amino acids: CASSYADRGYEQYF. The DNA of the CDR3 is TGTGCCAGCAGTTACGCGGACAGGGGCTACGAGCAGTACTTC.